The clone carrying this TCR beta chain was detected many times. Antigen unknown. This entry comes from a study of blood T cells in healthy people across ages. Notes on the study in general: Comparison with aged donors showed that long-lived donors had more naive CD4+ cells and higher diversity.

Combining a sample-barcoded 5' primer with a J-beta primer mix, a second PCR ran for about 7 to 11 cycles. Through a template-switch adaptor with 12 random nucleotides, each cDNA molecule received a tag. Every individual sample yielded 2.5 million or more paired-end reads (each containing CDR3). TCRdb used MiXCR to reprocess the 5' RACE reads, holding one entry per CDR3 protein. The data show roughly 680,000 distinct CDR3 sequences, roughly half seen once. The CDR3 sequence is 16 residues long. Looked up from germline, CDR1 is KGHDR and CDR2 is SFDVKD. V was pared by 1 base and J by 4 bases, with 6 bases of the junction left unmatched. The study recruited healthy Caucasian donors from Russia who were aged about 6 to 100.

Sequenced material: blood. This TCR was recovered from a woman aged 80 or older in good health. This chain connects TRBV24-1 to TRBJ2-1, with 7 bases lining up with TRBD2. CDR3 in DNA: TGTGCCACCAGTGATTTTGGGAGGGGCGGGTACAATGAGCAGTTCTTC. Protein: CATSDFGRGGYNEQFF.